Each of the 10 T cell receptor beta chains below was sequenced from the same sample in a study of preoperative IRX-2 immunotherapy in early breast cancer. Sample treatment: preoperative locoregional IRX-2 cytokine immunotherapy. Clones were read by immunoSEQ multiplex PCR, and TCRdb kept only the in-frame ones, dropping some. The sample lists roughly 99,000 clones, 80% to 90% occurring once. The starting material was tumor tissue, obtained after IRX-2 immunotherapy. These receptors were taken from a human donor with breast cancer.

The chain recombines TRBV6-8 with TRBJ1-1; D might be TRBD1 (5 bases). The CDR3 covers 16 residues. V was cut by 0 bases and J by 11 bases, with 22 bases left in between. The germline V gene has CDR1 MNHGY and CDR2 SAAAGT. CDR3 protein: CASSYSMFPTDGMAFF. The DNA of the CDR3 is TGTGCCAGCAGTTACTCGATGTTTCCGACAGACGGGATGGCTTTCTTT.

V gene TRBV18 combines with J gene TRBJ2-7; TRBD2 aligns across 7 bases. Germline trimming cut 6 bases from V and 6 bases from J; bases unmatched to any gene: 5. CDR3 length: 12 residues. CDR1 and CDR2 from the germline V gene are KGHSH and LQKENI. CDR3 residues: CASSRTSPEQYF. The CDR3 nucleotides read TGTGCCAGCTCCCGGACTAGTCCCGAGCAGTACTTC.

This clone was seen a few times. The chain links TRBV15 to TRBJ1-6, with unresolved D. V lost 3 bases and J lost 9, with 12 bases in between. This CDR3 has 14 residues. CDR1 is LNHNV and CDR2 is YYDKDF in the germline V gene (reference sequence). The CDR3 is CATSSGDFGSPLHF. In DNA form, the CDR3 reads TGTGCCACCAGCAGCGGGGATTTTGGTTCACCCCTCCACTTT.

The gene calls are TRBV15 and TRBJ2-6; TRBD2 matches 8 bases. CDR1 and CDR2 from the germline V gene are LNHNV and YYDKDF (reference sequence). The CDR3 extends over 17 amino acids. J was trimmed by 1 base and V by 0 bases; bases with no gene match: 2. CDR3 in amino acids: CATSRDRGGSGANVLTF. CDR3 DNA sequence: TGTGCCACCAGCAGAGATCGGGGGGGATCTGGGGCCAACGTCCTGACTTTC.

The chain has TRBV18 and TRBJ2-2; D uncertain. Between the trimmed V and J ends, which lost 3 bases and 0 bases, there was a span of 8 bases. In germline, CDR1 is KGHSH, CDR2 LQKENI. This CDR3 is built from 15 residues. The CDR3 sequence: CASSPLTSNTGELFF. The CDR3 DNA reads as TGTGCCAGCTCACCTCTTACTTCGAACACCGGGGAGCTGTTTTTT.

This chain joins TRBV18 and TRBJ2-1; a possible D gene is TRBD2 (6 bases). Per the germline V gene, CDR1 is KGHSH and CDR2 is LQKENI. The ends were cut back, 3 bases at V and 0 bases at J, with 12 bases in the middle. The CDR3 is made up of 16 amino acids. The CDR3 is CASSPGDGSSYNEQFF. DNA of the CDR3: TGTGCCAGCTCACCGGGGGACGGGAGCTCCTACAATGAGCAGTTCTTC.

This CDR3 reads CASSRDTEREKLFF. CDR3 sequence (DNA): TGCGCCAGCAGCAGGGACACCGAACGGGAAAAACTGTTTTTT. This sequence joins TRBV5-1 and TRBJ1-4, with D possibly TRBD1 on 6 matching bases. The germline V gene encodes CDR1 SGHRS and CDR2 YFSETQ. V lost 4 bases, J lost 8 bases, and 15 bases lay in between. CDR3 length: 14 amino acids.

The V and J genes are TRBV28 and TRBJ1-2; D is possibly TRBD1 (5 bases). The CDR3 is made up of 13 amino acids. Trimming removed 6 bases at V and 4 bases at J, with 12 bases between. Per the germline V gene, CDR1 is MDHEN and CDR2 is SYDVKM. DNA for the CDR3: TGTGCCAGCAGCAGGCCCGGGACCTATGGCTACACCTTC. Residues: CASSRPGTYGYTF.

The V and J genes are TRBV12-2 and TRBJ2-7; TRBD2 is the table's D call and was not checked against the DNA. TRBV12-2 is designated a pseudogene. The CDR3 has 14 amino acids. CDR3 region: CASHIAGGPVEQYF. The CDR3 region has the DNA TGTGCTAGCCACATAGCGGGAGGGCCTGTTGAGCAGTACTTC.

CDR3: CASSFFASHYEQYF. The CDR3 DNA follows: TGTGCCAGCAGTTTTTTCGCGAGCCACTACGAGCAGTACTTC. This rearrangement joins TRBV28 to TRBJ2-7; D uncertain. This CDR3 comprises 14 residues. Trimming stripped 3 bases from V and 3 bases from J, with 12 bases between. CDR1 and CDR2 from the germline V gene are MDHEN and SYDVKM.